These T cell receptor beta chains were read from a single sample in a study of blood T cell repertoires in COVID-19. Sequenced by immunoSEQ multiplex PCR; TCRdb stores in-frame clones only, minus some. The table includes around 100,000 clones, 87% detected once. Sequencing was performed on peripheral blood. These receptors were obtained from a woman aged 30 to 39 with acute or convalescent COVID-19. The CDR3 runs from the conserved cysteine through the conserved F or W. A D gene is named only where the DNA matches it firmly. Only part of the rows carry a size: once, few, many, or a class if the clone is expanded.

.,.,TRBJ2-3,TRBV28,CASSLGVVTDTQYF,TGTGCCAGCAGTTTAGGAGTAGTCACAGATACGCAGTATTTT
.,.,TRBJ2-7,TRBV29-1,CSVGRGSNEQYF,TGCAGCGTTGGTAGGGGTTCAAACGAGCAGTACTTC
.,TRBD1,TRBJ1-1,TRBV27,CASSLHPGQGKTEAFF,TGTGCCAGCAGTTTACATCCGGGACAGGGGAAAACTGAAGCTTTCTTT
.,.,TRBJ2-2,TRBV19,CASKGEAGRTGELFF,TGTGCCAGTAAGGGAGAGGCGGGCCGGACCGGGGAGCTGTTTTTT
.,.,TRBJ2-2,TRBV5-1,CASSFDQGSGELFF,TGCGCCAGCAGCTTCGACCAGGGATCCGGGGAGCTGTTTTTT
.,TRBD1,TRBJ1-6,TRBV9,CASSLGQGSDSPLHF,TGTGCCAGCAGCCTCGGACAGGGTTCGGATTCACCCCTCCACTTT
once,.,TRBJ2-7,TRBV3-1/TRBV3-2,CASSQGTGPAYEQYF,TGTGCCAGCAGCCAAGGGACTGGCCCAGCCTACGAGCAGTACTTC
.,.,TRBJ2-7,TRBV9,CASSVAGYSYEQYF,TGTGCCAGCAGCGTAGCAGGTTACTCCTACGAGCAGTACTTC
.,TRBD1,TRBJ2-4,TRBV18,CASSPTGEDIQYF,TGTGCCAGCTCACCGACAGGGGAGGACATTCAGTACTTC
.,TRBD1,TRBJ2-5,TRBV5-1,CASSSSTGEETQYF,TGCGCCAGCAGCTCGTCGACAGGGGAAGAGACCCAGTACTTC
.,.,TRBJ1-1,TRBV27,CASSLRGGWENTEAFF,TGTGCCAGCAGTTTGCGGGGGGGATGGGAGAACACTGAAGCTTTCTTT
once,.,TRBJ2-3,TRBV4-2,CASSQDWSLSTDTQYF,TGTGCCAGCAGCCAAGATTGGAGCCTTTCCACAGATACGCAGTATTTT
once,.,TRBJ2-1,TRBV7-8,CASSLEQGIYNEQFF,TGTGCCAGCAGCTTAGAACAGGGAATATACAATGAGCAGTTCTTC
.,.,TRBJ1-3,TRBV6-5,CASSYSGPSGNTIYF,TGTGCCAGCAGTTACTCGGGCCCCTCCGGAAACACCATATATTTT
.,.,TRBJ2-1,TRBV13,CASSLRGGGFNNEQFF,TGTGCCAGCAGCCTTAGAGGGGGGGGCTTCAACAATGAGCAGTTCTTC
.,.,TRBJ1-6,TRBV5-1,CASSLGDRVNSPLHF,TGCGCCAGCAGCTTGGGAGACAGAGTTAATTCACCCCTCCACTTT
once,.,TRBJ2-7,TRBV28,CASTLRGRGEQYF,TGTGCCAGCACCCTAAGGGGGAGAGGGGAGCAGTACTTC
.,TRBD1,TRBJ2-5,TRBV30,CAWSPSSVGRGTTQYF,TGTGCCTGGAGTCCGAGTAGCGTGGGCAGGGGGACAACCCAGTACTTC
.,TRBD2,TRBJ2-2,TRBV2,CASSLAGGRTGELFF,TGTGCCAGCAGCCTAGCGGGGGGACGGACCGGGGAGCTGTTTTTT
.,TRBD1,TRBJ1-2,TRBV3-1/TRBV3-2,CASSRQGADYGYTF,TGTGCCAGCAGCCGACAGGGGGCCGACTATGGCTACACCTTC
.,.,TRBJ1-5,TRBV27,CASSLRGQPQHF,TGTGCCAGCAGTTTAAGAGGTCAGCCCCAGCATTTT
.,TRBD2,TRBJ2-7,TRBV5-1,CASSLDSGGSYEQYF,TGCGCCAGCAGCTTGGATAGCGGGGGGTCCTACGAGCAGTACTTC
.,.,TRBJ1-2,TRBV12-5,CASGWDIYYGYTF,TGTGCTAGTGGTTGGGACATTTACTATGGCTACACCTTC
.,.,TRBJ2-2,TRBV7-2,CASSPFAENTGELFF,TGTGCCAGCAGCCCTTTCGCGGAGAACACCGGGGAGCTGTTTTTT
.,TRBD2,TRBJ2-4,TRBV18,CASSMRDPFRGENIQYF,TGTGCCAGCTCGATGCGGGATCCATTTCGGGGGGAAAACATTCAGTACTTC
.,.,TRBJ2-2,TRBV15,CATSIWGVTGELFF,TGTGCCACCAGCATCTGGGGGGTCACCGGGGAGCTGTTTTTT
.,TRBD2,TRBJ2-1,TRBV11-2,CASSSRTSSRNEQFF,TGTGCCAGCAGCTCGCGGACTAGCTCGAGGAATGAGCAGTTCTTC
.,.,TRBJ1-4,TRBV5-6,CASSLEWGGVVEKLFF,TGTGCCAGCAGCCTCGAATGGGGGGGAGTAGTTGAAAAACTGTTTTTT
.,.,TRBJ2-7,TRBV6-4,CASLLFHSYEQYF,TGTGCCAGCCTCCTATTTCACTCCTACGAGCAGTACTTC
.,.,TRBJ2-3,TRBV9,CASSSEGIGTDTQYF,TGTGCCAGCAGCTCGGAGGGGATTGGCACAGATACGCAGTATTTT
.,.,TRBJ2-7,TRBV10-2,CASSEGQSYEQYF,TGCGCCAGCAGTGAGGGACAGAGCTACGAGCAGTACTTC
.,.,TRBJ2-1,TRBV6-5,CASRAVGGYNEQFF,TGTGCCAGCAGGGCTGTGGGGGGTTACAATGAGCAGTTCTTC
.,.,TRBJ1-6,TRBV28,CASKLSSYNSPLHF,TGTGCCAGCAAATTGAGCTCCTATAATTCACCCCTCCACTTT
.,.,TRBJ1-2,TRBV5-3,CARSIRHRAAFDGYTF,TGTGCCAGAAGCATCCGACACAGGGCTGCCTTTGATGGCTACACCTTC
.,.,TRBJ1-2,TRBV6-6,CASSYSGGTGYTF,TGTGCCAGCAGTTACTCGGGGGGAACAGGCTACACCTTC
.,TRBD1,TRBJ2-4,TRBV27,CASSFDPGTGQNIQYF,TGTGCCAGCAGTTTCGACCCTGGGACAGGGCAAAACATTCAGTACTTC
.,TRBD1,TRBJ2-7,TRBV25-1,CASSSRDRDSYEQYF,TGTGCCAGCAGTAGCCGGGACAGGGACTCCTACGAGCAGTACTTC